These 8 T cell receptor beta chains were sequenced from one sample in a study of blood T cell repertoires in COVID-19. Profiling relied on immunoSEQ multiplex PCR, and the TCRdb table lists in-frame clones only, not all of them. In the table there are about 190,000 clones, around 80% of which are singletons. The sample taken for sequencing was peripheral blood. These receptors came from a woman aged 50 to 65 with acute or convalescent COVID-19.

The CDR3 reads CASSRISQVRVVDTQYF. The CDR3 DNA is TGTGCCAGCAGCCGGATTTCACAGGTCCGAGTTGTGGATACGCAGTATTTT. The chain combines TRBV5-6 with TRBJ2-3; possibly TRBD1 for D (5 bases). With 4 bases removed from V and 6 bases from J, the gap between germline ends came to 24 bases. Looked up from germline, CDR1 is SGHDT and CDR2 is YYEEEE. CDR3 length: 17 residues.

The chain has TRBV12-3 or TRBV12-4 and TRBJ1-2, with D perhaps TRBD1 (6 bases). V was shortened by 5 bases and J by 4 bases, with 11 bases between the two germline ends. The CDR3 totals 13 residues. Here the CDR3 DNA reads TGTGCCAGCAGTCGCCCGGACAGCTATGGCTACACCTTC. Protein: CASSRPDSYGYTF.

CDR3 in DNA: TGTGCCAGCAGCTCTACGCCAAAACTGTTTTTT. This sequence encodes CASSSTPKLFF. The rearrangement uses TRBV11-2 and TRBJ1-4; D gene uncertain. This CDR3 is 11 amino acids long. V lost 4 bases and J lost 10, with 7 bases in between. Germline V gene lookup returns CDR1 SGHAT and CDR2 FQNNGV.

V and J are TRBV18 and TRBJ1-5; 10 bases align to TRBD1. Looked up from germline, CDR1 is KGHSH and CDR2 is LQKENI. The CDR3 is 17 residues long. With V trimmed by 3 bases and J by 1 base, 6 bases remained unmatched. This chain's CDR3 is CASSPGQGSISNQPQHF. The CDR3, as DNA: TGTGCCAGCTCACCGGGACAGGGGTCTATAAGCAATCAGCCCCAGCATTTT.

J is TRBJ1-5 and V is TRBV2; a possible D gene is TRBD1 (5 bases). CDR3 length equals 13 residues. Germline V CDR1 and CDR2: SNHLY, FYNNEI. V was trimmed by 7 bases and J by 3 bases, leaving 10 bases between them. This CDR3 is CASTRQYNQPQHF. For the CDR3, the DNA is TGTGCCAGCACCCGACAGTACAATCAGCCCCAGCATTTT.

The V call is TRBV10-2, the J call TRBJ1-1; maybe TRBD1 (5 bases). The germline gives CDR1 WSHSY, CDR2 SAAADI. V was shortened by 9 bases and J by 0 bases, with 14 bases between the two germline ends. This CDR3 contains 14 residues. CDR3 residues: CASTTGGMNTEAFF. DNA for the CDR3: TGCGCCAGTACCACCGGGGGTATGAACACTGAAGCTTTCTTT.

The J gene is TRBJ2-5, the V gene TRBV5-1; TRBD2 aligns across 9 bases. The germline V gene has CDR1 SGHRS and CDR2 YFSETQ. V shed 1 base and J 2 bases; nucleotides not matched to a gene: 9. CDR3 length: 17 amino acids. Here the CDR3 DNA reads TGCGCCAGCAGCTTGACGCCGACTAGCGGCATACAAGAGACCCAGTACTTC. Protein product: CASSLTPTSGIQETQYF.

The J gene is TRBJ2-7, the V gene TRBV18; the match to TRBD1 covers 9 bases. The germline V gene encodes CDR1 KGHSH and CDR2 LQKENI. This CDR3 has 14 amino acids. The J segment lost 7 bases and the V segment lost 2 bases, leaving 6 bases of the junction unmatched. The CDR3 coding sequence is TGTGCCAGCTCACCAGCGACAGGGGGGAGGGAGCAGTACTTC. This encodes CASSPATGGREQYF.